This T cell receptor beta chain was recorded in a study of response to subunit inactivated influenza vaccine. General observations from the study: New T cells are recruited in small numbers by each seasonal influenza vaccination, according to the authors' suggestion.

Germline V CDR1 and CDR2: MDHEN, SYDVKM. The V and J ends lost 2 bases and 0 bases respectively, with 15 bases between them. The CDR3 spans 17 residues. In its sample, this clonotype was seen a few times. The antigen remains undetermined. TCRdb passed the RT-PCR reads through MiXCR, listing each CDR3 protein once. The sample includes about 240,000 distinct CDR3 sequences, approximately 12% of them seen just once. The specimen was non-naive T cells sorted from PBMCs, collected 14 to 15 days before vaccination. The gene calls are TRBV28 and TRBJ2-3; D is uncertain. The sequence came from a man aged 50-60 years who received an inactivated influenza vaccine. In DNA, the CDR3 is TGTGCCAGCAGTTTAAGTGGCCCCTCCTCTAGCACAGATACGCAGTATTTT. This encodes CASSLSGPSSSTDTQYF.